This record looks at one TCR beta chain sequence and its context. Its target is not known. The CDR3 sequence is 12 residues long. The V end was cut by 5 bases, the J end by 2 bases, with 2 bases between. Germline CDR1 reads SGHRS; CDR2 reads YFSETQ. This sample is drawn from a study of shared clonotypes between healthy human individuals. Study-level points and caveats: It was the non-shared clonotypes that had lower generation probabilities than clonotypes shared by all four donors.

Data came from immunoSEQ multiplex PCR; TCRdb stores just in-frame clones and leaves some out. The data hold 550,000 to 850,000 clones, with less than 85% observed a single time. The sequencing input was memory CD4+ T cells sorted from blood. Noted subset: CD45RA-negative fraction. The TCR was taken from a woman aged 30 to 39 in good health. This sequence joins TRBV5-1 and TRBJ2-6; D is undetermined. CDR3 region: CASRPGANVLTF. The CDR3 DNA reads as TGCGCCAGCAGGCCTGGGGCCAACGTCCTGACTTTC.